What follows describes a single T cell receptor (beta chain). Its matching antigen is unknown. J lost 3 bases, V lost 2 bases, and 4 bases had no gene match. The CDR3 length is 16 residues. Germline loops: CDR1 SGHRS, CDR2 YFSETQ. This sample stems from a study of OX40 agonist ivuxolimab in advanced cancers. Study conclusions and caveats: Partial responders at 0.1-3.0 mg/kg showed near-lowest clonal expansion.

Produced via immunoSEQ multiplex PCR; TCRdb's table is partial and in-frame only. The data hold some 51,000 clones, with 86% observed a single time. The sample consisted of CD4+ or CD8+ T cells sorted from blood, taken in a trial of the OX40 agonist ivuxolimab. The J gene is TRBJ2-1, the V gene TRBV5-1; 11 bases fit TRBD2. The sequence came from an adult with an advanced solid tumor such as melanoma, head and neck, liver or kidney cancer. The CDR3 region is CASSLAGTSGYNEQFF. In DNA, the CDR3 is TGCGCCAGCAGCTTAGCCGGGACTAGCGGCTACAATGAGCAGTTCTTC.